The 26 T cell receptor beta chains given below trace back to one sample, sequenced in a study of shared T cell receptors in the human thymus. Only in-frame clones appear in the TCRdb table, and some are missing; sequencing was by immunoSEQ multiplex PCR. Of under 850,000 clones in the sample, roughly 88% are singletons; the top ten hold around 0.0099%. In addition, the sample was reused for a study of human thymus T cells.

Input material: thymocytes. The source is a boy younger than two with a congenital heart defect.

The chain joins TRBV7-9 to TRBJ2-1; tentative D call: TRBD2 (6 bases). Germline lookup yields CDR1 SEHNR and CDR2 FQNEAQ (reference sequence). This CDR3 is built from 16 residues. Trimming cost V 1 base and J 14 bases, with 24 bases left between them. The CDR3 nucleotides are TGTGCCAGCAGCTTAGGCCCAGCGGGTCCGCAATTGAGGGAGTTCTTC. Translated, it gives CASSLGPAGPQLREFF.

The J gene is TRBJ2-3, the V gene TRBV25-1; the D gene is possibly TRBD2 (5 bases). The CDR3 runs to 13 residues. Per the germline V gene, CDR1 is MGHDK and CDR2 is SYGVNS. Trimming removed 7 bases at V and 2 bases at J, with 10 bases between. The CDR3 is CASIPGNTDTQYF. CDR3 nucleotides: TGTGCCAGCATCCCCGGGAACACAGATACGCAGTATTTT.

CDR3 in amino acids: CASSLGAAGAGGRNEQFF. The DNA of the CDR3 is TGCGCCAGCAGCTTGGGCGCCGCTGGAGCGGGAGGGCGCAATGAGCAGTTCTTC. The rearrangement joins TRBV5-1 to TRBJ2-1; TRBD2 matches at 10 bases. Trimming removed 0 bases from V and 6 bases from J; junction bases left unmatched: 12. The CDR3 has 18 amino acids. CDR1 and CDR2 (germline): SGHRS, YFSETQ.

CDR3 in DNA: TGCGCCAGCAGCCAAGACAGGGTATCTGGGCAGCCCCAGCATTTT. Its translation: CASSQDRVSGQPQHF. The chain links TRBV4-3 to TRBJ1-5; TRBD1 is a possible D gene (5 bases). The CDR3 totals 15 residues. Germline values: CDR1 LGHNA, CDR2 YSLEER. Trimming removed 0 bases from V and 7 bases from J, with 13 bases in between.

The V call is TRBV5-1, the J call TRBJ1-5; 7 nucleotides align to TRBD1. The germline V gene has CDR1 SGHRS and CDR2 YFSETQ. J lost 7 bases, V lost 0 bases, and 28 bases had no gene match. This CDR3 is 22 amino acids long. This CDR3 is CASSLADRVGKRLSMRRQPQHF. Here the CDR3 DNA reads TGCGCCAGCAGCTTGGCCGACAGGGTGGGAAAGAGACTTTCAATGAGGCGGCAGCCCCAGCATTTT.

This chain connects TRBV2 to TRBJ2-7; maybe TRBD2 (5 bases). Per germline, CDR1 SNHLY and CDR2 FYNNEI. The CDR3 sequence is 16 residues long. V was trimmed by 6 bases and J by 1 base, leaving 19 bases between them. CDR3 nucleotides: TGTGCCAGCAGCACCCTTTGGGGAGAGGCTTCCTACGAGCAGTACTTC. It codes for CASSTLWGEASYEQYF.

The chain carries TRBV4-3 and TRBJ2-7, with TRBD2 as a possible D gene (5 bases). The CDR3 sequence is 15 residues long. Germline-derived CDR1 and CDR2 are LGHNA and YSLEER. With 2 bases removed from V and 3 bases from J, the gap between germline ends came to 14 bases. The CDR3 DNA reads as TGCGCCAGCAGCCAATGGGGAGACGGATTCTACGAGCAGTACTTC. Its protein is CASSQWGDGFYEQYF.

V and J are TRBV7-6 and TRBJ2-1, with unresolved D. V was clipped by 0 bases and J by 4 bases, with 10 bases between them. The germline V gene encodes CDR1 SGHVS and CDR2 FNYEAQ. This CDR3 spans 15 amino acids. As DNA, the CDR3 is TGTGCCAGCAGCTTAGCTTCTATGCCATACAATGAGCAGTTCTTC. Amino acid sequence: CASSLASMPYNEQFF. Complete variable domain (other parts from reference TRBV7-6 and TRBJ2-1): GAGVSQSPRYKVTKRGQDVALRCDPISGHVSLYWYRQALGQGPEFLTYFNYEAQQDKSGLPNDRFSAERPEGSISTLTIQRTEQRDSAMYRCASSLASMPYNEQFFGPGTRLTVL.

The chain employs TRBV14 and TRBJ2-2; 12 bases align to TRBD2. Trimming removed 0 bases from V and 4 bases from J; junction bases left unmatched: 9. The CDR3 runs to 19 residues. Germline V lookup: CDR1 SGHDN, CDR2 FVKESK. The CDR3 loop reads CASSQETTSGRKRTGELFF. CDR3 DNA sequence: TGTGCCAGCAGCCAAGAGACTACTAGCGGGAGGAAACGCACCGGGGAGCTGTTTTTT.

The chain joins TRBV23-1 to TRBJ1-2; D not resolved. TRBV23-1 is annotated as an ORF whose role is uncertain. This CDR3 is built from 9 residues. V lost 9 bases to trimming and J lost 5 bases, with 4 bases between them. The CDR3 nucleotides are TGCGCCAGACAGTATGGCTACACCTTC. Protein sequence: CARQYGYTF.

CDR3 loop: CASSSGTGGDYEQYF. The CDR3 nucleotides read TGTGCCAGCAGCTCTGGGACAGGGGGCGACTACGAGCAGTACTTC. The chain recombines TRBV7-8 with TRBJ2-7; 12 nucleotides match TRBD1. Trimming took 4 bases from V and 3 from J; bases not matched to a gene: 4. Germline V gene lookup returns CDR1 SGHVS and CDR2 FQNEAQ. The CDR3 consists of 15 residues.

The genes are TRBV21-1 and TRBJ2-3; no check of the table's D call, TRBD2, against the DNA was made. TRBV21-1 is labeled a pseudogene. The CDR3 has 12 residues. The chain's CDR3 is CATQLRSRTQYF. DNA of the CDR3: TGTGCCACCCAACTACGTTCAAGGACGCAGTATTTT.

The V gene is TRBV4-1, the J gene TRBJ2-2; possible D gene TRBD2, 6 bases. Germline V lookup: CDR1 MGHRA, CDR2 YSYEKL. The CDR3 covers 16 residues. The V and J ends lost 1 base and 3 bases respectively, with 12 bases between them. DNA for the CDR3: TGCGCCAGCAGCCAAGGGAGAGGGGAGGACACCGGGGAGCTGTTTTTT. It specifies CASSQGRGEDTGELFF.

The chain uses TRBV11-3 and TRBJ1-2; perhaps TRBD1 as D (5 bases). CDR3 length: 15 residues. Germline CDR1 is SGHNT and CDR2 is YENEEA. Trimming pared 1 base from V and 3 bases from J, leaving 12 bases between. The CDR3 loop reads CASSLGLGLDYGYTF. The CDR3 bases are TGTGCCAGCAGCTTAGGTTTGGGACTCGACTATGGCTACACCTTC.

J is TRBJ1-2 and V is TRBV30; TRBD1 agrees at 12 bases. CDR3 length: 14 amino acids. The germline V gene has CDR1 GTSNPN and CDR2 SVGIG (reference sequence). Losses at the gene ends were 3 bases for V and 5 bases for J; bases not matched to a gene: 4. CDR3 region: CAWRPGQGAYGYTF. CDR3 bases: TGTGCCTGGAGACCGGGACAGGGGGCTTATGGCTACACCTTC.

The gene calls are TRBV27 and TRBJ2-3; 10 bases agree with TRBD2. This CDR3 has 20 residues. Per germline, CDR1 MNHEY and CDR2 SMNVEV (reference sequence). V lost 5 bases, J lost 1 base, and 18 bases stayed unmatched. CDR3 amino acids: CASSPFSLAGGPARTDTQYF. The CDR3 DNA sequence: TGTGCCAGCAGTCCTTTTTCTTTAGCGGGAGGCCCCGCACGCACAGATACGCAGTATTTT.

V usage is TRBV23-1 and J usage is TRBJ2-2; possible D gene TRBD1, 5 bases. TRBV23-1 is classed as an ORF, of uncertain function. Trimming took 3 bases from V and 8 from J, leaving 13 bases between them. The CDR3 consists of 14 residues. In DNA, the CDR3 is TGCGCCAGCAGTCAGGAAAACAGGATGGGGGAGCTGTTTTTT. Its protein is CASSQENRMGELFF.

V usage is TRBV4-2 and J usage is TRBJ1-2; no reliable D call. V shed 5 bases and J shed 6 bases, with 13 bases lying between them. There are 13 residues in the CDR3. The germline V gene encodes CDR1 LGHNA and CDR2 YNFKEQ. CDR3: CASSTIEVHGYTF. CDR3 sequence (DNA): TGTGCCAGCAGCACTATCGAGGTGCATGGCTACACCTTC.

The chain uses TRBV7-9 and TRBJ1-2; D unresolved. Germline assignment: CDR1 SEHNR and CDR2 FQNEAQ (reference sequence). The CDR3 is 12 amino acids. Trimming took off 5 bases at V and 8 bases at J, with 12 bases between the two ends. The CDR3 region is CASSQRWPGYTF. In DNA, the CDR3 is TGTGCCAGCAGCCAACGCTGGCCGGGCTACACCTTC. The complete variable domain, with remaining parts taken from reference TRBV7-9 and TRBJ1-2, reads DTGVSQNPRHKITKRGQNVTFRCDPISEHNRLYWYRQTLGQGPEFLTYFQNEAQLEKSRLLSDRFSAERPKGSFSTLEIQRTEQGDSAMYLCASSQRWPGYTFGSGTRLTVV.

This rearrangement joins TRBV2 to TRBJ2-1, with TRBD1 matching over 8 bases. Per the germline V gene, CDR1 is SNHLY and CDR2 is FYNNEI. Germline trimming cut 6 bases from V and 8 bases from J; bases unmatched to any gene: 15. The CDR3 is 16 amino acids. The DNA for the CDR3 is TGTGCCAGCAGCCCGACCGGGACAGGAGCCCTCCATGAGCAGTTCTTC. Protein sequence: CASSPTGTGALHEQFF.

The chain links TRBV5-7 to TRBJ2-2; 11 nucleotides line up with TRBD2. TRBV5-7 is placed among ORFs of uncertain function. J lost 5 bases, V lost 1 base, and 13 bases had no gene match. This CDR3 is 19 amino acids long. The DNA of the CDR3 is TGTGCCAGCAGCTTGTGTGAACTAGCGGGAGAGTCGGGAACCGGGGAGCTGTTTTTT. The encoded protein is CASSLCELAGESGTGELFF.

This chain joins TRBV25-1 and TRBJ2-7; weak D call: TRBD2 (5 bases). The CDR3 contains 10 residues. Deletions cut 10 bases from V and 6 bases from J, with 10 bases between. Germline V gene sequence: CDR1 MGHDK, CDR2 SYGVNS. The CDR3 DNA follows: TGTGCCACCTCGAGGGCCGAGCAGTACTTC. Encoded protein: CATSRAEQYF.

V usage is TRBV11-2 and J usage is TRBJ2-3, with 7 bases identical to TRBD2. The V and J ends lost 1 base and 2 bases, in that order; junction bases with no gene match: 12. The CDR3 length is 18 residues. Looked up from germline, CDR1 is SGHAT and CDR2 is FQNNGV. CDR3 protein: CASSLVPASGGVTDTQYF. The CDR3 DNA is TGTGCCAGCAGCTTAGTCCCGGCTAGCGGAGGGGTCACAGATACGCAGTATTTT.

J is TRBJ2-7 and V is TRBV27, with D perhaps matching TRBD2 (6 bases). The CDR3 loop spans 15 amino acids. Per the germline V gene, CDR1 is MNHEY and CDR2 is SMNVEV (reference sequence). V dropped 6 bases and J dropped 5 bases, with 20 bases sitting between them. In DNA, the CDR3 is TGTGCCAGCAGCCCTTTCCTCCCTAGCGACAACGAGCAGTACTTC. Translated: CASSPFLPSDNEQYF.

V gene TRBV14 combines with J gene TRBJ2-3; possibly TRBD2 for D (6 bases). Germline CDR1 SGHDN, CDR2 FVKESK. V dropped 4 bases and J dropped 1 base, with 18 bases sitting between them. This CDR3 is built from 17 residues. The CDR3 DNA is TGTGCCAGCAGCCCCGAACCCCGGAGGGGTGGCACAGATACGCAGTATTTT. It codes for CASSPEPRRGGTDTQYF. Drawing the rest from reference TRBV14 and TRBJ2-3, the complete variable domain is EAGVTQFPSHSVIEKGQTVTLRCDPISGHDNLYWYRRVMGKEIKFLLHFVKESKQDESGMPNNRFLAERTGGTYSTLKVQPAELEDSGVYFCASSPEPRRGGTDTQYFGPGTRLTVL.

The chain joins TRBV6-5 to TRBJ1-1, with 7 bases lining up with TRBD1. Germline values: CDR1 MNHEY, CDR2 SVGAGI. CDR3 length: 13 amino acids. V shed 5 bases, J shed 5 bases, and the junction held 5 bases outside the gene matches. The DNA for the CDR3 is TGTGCCAGCAGTGCCGGGACAGATACTGAAGCTTTCTTT. Protein sequence: CASSAGTDTEAFF.